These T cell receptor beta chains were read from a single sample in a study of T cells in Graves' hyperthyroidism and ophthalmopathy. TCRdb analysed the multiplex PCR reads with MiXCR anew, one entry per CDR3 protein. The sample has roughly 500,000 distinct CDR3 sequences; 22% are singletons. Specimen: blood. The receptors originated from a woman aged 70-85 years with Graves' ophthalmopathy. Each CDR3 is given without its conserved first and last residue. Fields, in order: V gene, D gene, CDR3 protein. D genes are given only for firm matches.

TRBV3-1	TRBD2	ASSQPSGFQETQY
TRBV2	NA	ASSEDGGRNEKLF
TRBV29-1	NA	SVDGEGLVGYT
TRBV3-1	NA	ASSRIDSDTEAF
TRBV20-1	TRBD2	SARSLAGGSLDEQF
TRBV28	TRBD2	ASSFPAGGGSYEQY
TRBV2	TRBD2	ASRPGLSSCNEQF
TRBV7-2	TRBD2	ASSLAAREDEQY
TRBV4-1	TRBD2	ASSQSGRASGELF
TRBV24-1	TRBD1	ATSDFRGQREGYT
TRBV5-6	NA	ASSLGVNNQPQH
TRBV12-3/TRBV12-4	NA	ASSIDRVYGYT
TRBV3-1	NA	ASSGSNEAF
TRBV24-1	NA	ATSERGVYNEQF
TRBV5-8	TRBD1	ASSTQGSETQY
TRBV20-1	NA	SARDGGVNTEAF
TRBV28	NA	ASPPRGRNTEAF
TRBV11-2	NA	ASSGPGGATAEAF
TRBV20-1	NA	SARLVGGLSYEQY
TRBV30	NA	AWSWQGFWETQY
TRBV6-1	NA	ASSISGGHEQY
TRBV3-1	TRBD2	ASSPLATAILDTQY
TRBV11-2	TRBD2	ASSRTGLAGVGDTQY
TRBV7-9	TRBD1	ASSWDRFYEQY
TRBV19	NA	ASRGLMGRSYNEQF
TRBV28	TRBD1	ASSLVNRGSPLH
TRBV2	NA	ASSEASTGYGYT
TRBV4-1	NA	ASSQEIQLRGGELF
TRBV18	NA	ASSPPRVSTDTQY
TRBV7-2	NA	ASRATGGARLEAF
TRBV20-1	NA	SASRDGTEAF
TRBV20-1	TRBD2	SAQAGGPYNEQF
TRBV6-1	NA	ASRGLATGGTEAF
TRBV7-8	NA	ASSLESRGAIRNQPQH
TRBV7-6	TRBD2	ASSQTSGTQY
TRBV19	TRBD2	ASSTLAGGTAEQY
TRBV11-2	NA	ASSLKQETQY
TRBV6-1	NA	ASRPWGGRDGYT
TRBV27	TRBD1	ASSSGTGGISNQPQH
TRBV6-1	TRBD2	ASRKLAGVIEQY